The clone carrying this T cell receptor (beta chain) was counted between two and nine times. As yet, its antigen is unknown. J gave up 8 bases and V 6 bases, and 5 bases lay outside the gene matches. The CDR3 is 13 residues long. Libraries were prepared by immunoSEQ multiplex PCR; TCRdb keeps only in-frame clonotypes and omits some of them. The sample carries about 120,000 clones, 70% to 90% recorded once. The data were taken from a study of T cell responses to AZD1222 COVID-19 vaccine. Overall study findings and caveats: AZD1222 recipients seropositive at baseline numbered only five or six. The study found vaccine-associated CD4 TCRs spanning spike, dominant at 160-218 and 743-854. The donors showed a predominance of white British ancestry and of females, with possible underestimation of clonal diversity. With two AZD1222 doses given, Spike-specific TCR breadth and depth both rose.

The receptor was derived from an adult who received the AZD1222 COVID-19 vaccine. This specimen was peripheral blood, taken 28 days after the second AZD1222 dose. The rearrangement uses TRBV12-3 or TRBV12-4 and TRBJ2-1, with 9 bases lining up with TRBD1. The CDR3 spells CASRGQGKHEQFF. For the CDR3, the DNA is TGTGCCAGCAGAGGACAGGGGAAGCATGAGCAGTTCTTC.